The rows below give T cell receptor beta chains drawn from one sample of a study of vaccination and CD4 T cells after COVID-19. The antigens of these receptors remain unknown. TCRdb recomputed calls from the PCR reads with MiXCR, one row per CDR3 protein. Here the sample spans more than 9,000 distinct CDR3 sequences, 55% to 75% being singletons. Sequences were obtained from CD4+ T cells from blood, cultured in vitro. These receptors were collected from a human donor who had recovered from COVID-19. The CDR3 runs from the conserved cysteine through the conserved F or W. The D gene is left open where the match is weak. A row's size may be missing; if present it is once, few, many or a size class.

v_gene: TRBV6-1; j_gene: TRBJ2-7; d_gene: TRBD1; abundance: .; CDR3aa: CATGTGAYEQYF; CDR3nt: TGTGCCACCGGGACAGGGGCCTACGAGCAGTACTTC
v_gene: TRBV5-4; j_gene: TRBJ1-1; d_gene: .; abundance: .; CDR3aa: CASSPRIQENTEAFF; CDR3nt: TGTGCCAGCAGCCCGAGGATACAGGAGAACACTGAAGCTTTCTTT
v_gene: TRBV6-2/TRBV6-3; j_gene: TRBJ2-1; d_gene: .; abundance: .; CDR3aa: CASGNFGGNEQFF; CDR3nt: TGTGCCAGCGGGAACTTTGGGGGGAATGAGCAGTTCTTC
v_gene: TRBV20-1; j_gene: TRBJ2-7; d_gene: TRBD1; abundance: .; CDR3aa: CSAKGQGAYEQYF; CDR3nt: TGCAGTGCTAAGGGACAGGGGGCTTACGAGCAGTACTTC
v_gene: TRBV10-2; j_gene: TRBJ2-2; d_gene: .; abundance: .; CDR3aa: CASRGAGELFF; CDR3nt: TGCGCCAGCCGAGGGGCCGGGGAGCTGTTTTTT
v_gene: TRBV4-3; j_gene: TRBJ2-5; d_gene: .; abundance: .; CDR3aa: CASSQDLAAFQETQYF; CDR3nt: TGCGCCAGCAGCCAAGATTTGGCGGCATTCCAAGAGACCCAGTACTTC
v_gene: TRBV20-1; j_gene: TRBJ2-7; d_gene: TRBD1; abundance: once; CDR3aa: CSGSPGQGAYEQYF; CDR3nt: TGCAGTGGGTCCCCGGGACAGGGGGCCTACGAGCAGTACTTC
v_gene: TRBV2; j_gene: TRBJ1-1; d_gene: TRBD1; abundance: .; CDR3aa: CASRPKTGGIEAFF; CDR3nt: TGTGCCAGCAGACCTAAGACAGGGGGTATTGAAGCTTTCTTT
v_gene: TRBV25-1; j_gene: TRBJ2-3; d_gene: .; abundance: .; CDR3aa: CASSEAGLGVTDTQYF; CDR3nt: TGTGCCAGCAGTGAAGCGGGGCTAGGAGTCACAGATACGCAGTATTTT
v_gene: TRBV20-1; j_gene: TRBJ1-6; d_gene: TRBD1; abundance: .; CDR3aa: CSARGQGDSPLHF; CDR3nt: TGCAGTGCTAGGGGACAGGGGGATTCACCCCTCCACTTT
v_gene: TRBV12-3/TRBV12-4; j_gene: TRBJ1-2; d_gene: .; abundance: .; CDR3aa: CASSFSQGDYGYTF; CDR3nt: TGTGCCAGCAGTTTTTCACAGGGAGACTATGGCTACACCTTC
v_gene: TRBV20-1; j_gene: TRBJ2-1; d_gene: TRBD1; abundance: .; CDR3aa: CSALGTGYNEQFF; CDR3nt: TGCAGTGCTCTAGGGACAGGTTACAATGAGCAGTTCTTC
v_gene: TRBV10-3; j_gene: TRBJ1-5; d_gene: TRBD1; abundance: once; CDR3aa: CAISLGQTSNQPQHF; CDR3nt: TGTGCCATCAGTTTGGGACAGACTAGCAATCAGCCCCAGCATTTT
v_gene: TRBV7-9; j_gene: TRBJ2-3; d_gene: TRBD2; abundance: few; CDR3aa: CASSLARLAGLADADTQYF; CDR3nt: TGTGCCAGCAGCTTAGCCCGACTAGCGGGGCTAGCAGACGCAGATACGCAGTATTTT
v_gene: TRBV20-1; j_gene: TRBJ2-7; d_gene: TRBD1; abundance: .; CDR3aa: CSARIRDRTPDEQYF; CDR3nt: TGCAGTGCTAGAATCCGGGACAGGACCCCTGACGAGCAGTACTTC
v_gene: TRBV6-1; j_gene: TRBJ2-7; d_gene: TRBD1; abundance: .; CDR3aa: CASSRSGTGTYEQYF; CDR3nt: TGTGCCAGCAGTAGGTCCGGGACAGGGACCTACGAGCAGTACTTC
v_gene: TRBV11-2; j_gene: TRBJ2-6; d_gene: TRBD1; abundance: .; CDR3aa: CASTRGQGKSGANVLTF; CDR3nt: TGTGCCAGCACCCGGGGACAGGGGAAATCTGGGGCCAACGTCCTGACTTTC
v_gene: TRBV28; j_gene: TRBJ1-5; d_gene: .; abundance: .; CDR3aa: CASSFPTRPQHF; CDR3nt: TGTGCCAGCAGTTTCCCGACCCGGCCCCAGCATTTT
v_gene: TRBV2; j_gene: TRBJ2-4; d_gene: .; abundance: .; CDR3aa: CASSVPPQNIQYF; CDR3nt: TGTGCCAGCAGTGTACCCCCGCAAAACATTCAGTACTTC
v_gene: TRBV19; j_gene: TRBJ1-5; d_gene: .; abundance: .; CDR3aa: CASSMSRPSNQPQHF; CDR3nt: TGTGCCAGTAGTATGAGCAGGCCTAGCAATCAGCCCCAGCATTTT